The 24 T cell receptor beta chains presented below share a single source sample, sequenced in a study of T cell changes during pregnancy in multiple sclerosis. Sequencing used immunoSEQ multiplex PCR; TCRdb keeps in-frame clones, though not all of them. The data hold 29,000 or so clones, with nearly 90% observed a single time. Sequences were derived from CD8+ T cells from peripheral blood mononuclear cells, sampled in the second trimester of pregnancy. The receptors stem from a female donor with multiple sclerosis, enrolled in a pregnancy study.

This clone was seen once. The chain is built from TRBV7-9 and TRBJ2-3; TRBD1 agrees at 10 bases. Unmatched junction bases numbered 9, after V lost 6 bases and J lost 6 bases. CDR1 and CDR2 (germline): SEHNR, FQNEAQ (reference sequence). The CDR3 has 15 amino acids. The DNA of the CDR3 is TGTGCCAGCAGTCCCGGACAGGGGGAGGCTGATACGCAGTATTTT. Amino acid sequence: CASSPGQGEADTQYF.

The chain links TRBV7-6 to TRBJ2-7, with D possibly matching TRBD1 (6 bases). V shed 5 bases and J shed 6 bases, with 20 bases lying between them. Germline-derived CDR1 and CDR2 are SGHVS and FNYEAQ. The CDR3 length is 15 residues. CDR3 protein: CASSLETGYQREQYF. The CDR3, as DNA: TGTGCCAGCAGCCTAGAAACAGGGTACCAGCGCGAGCAGTACTTC.

J is TRBJ2-5 and V is TRBV19; 10 bases fit TRBD2. V lost 7 bases and J lost 4; bases outside the gene matches: 9. The CDR3 extends over 15 amino acids. CDR1 LNHDA and CDR2 SQIVND come from the germline V gene (reference sequence). The CDR3 is CASTRTSGDGETQYF. The CDR3 nucleotides read TGTGCCAGTACCCGTACTAGCGGGGATGGAGAGACCCAGTACTTC.

The chain uses TRBV7-9 and TRBJ2-7; D might be TRBD1 (6 bases). V was cut by 2 bases and J by 7 bases, with 18 bases left in between. The germline V gene has CDR1 SEHNR and CDR2 FQNEAQ (reference sequence). The CDR3 extends over 15 amino acids. The CDR3: CASSLPGGFRDEQYF. The CDR3 DNA follows: TGTGCCAGCAGCTTACCTGGGGGCTTTAGGGATGAGCAGTACTTC.

Notes on this clone: The same CDR3 also results from other DNA sequences found in this sample. The V and J genes are TRBV27 and TRBJ2-7; 7 bases map to TRBD1. This CDR3 comprises 13 residues. V was clipped by 6 bases and J by 0 bases; unmatched bases: 2. CDR1 is MNHEY, CDR2 SMNVEV, per germline (reference sequence). Written as DNA, the CDR3 is TGTGCCAGCAGCCGGGACAGCTCCTACGAGCAGTACTTC. It translates to CASSRDSSYEQYF.

The chain employs TRBV27 and TRBJ2-3, with D uncertain. V lost 4 bases and J 0 bases, leaving 8 bases between the germline ends. The germline CDR1 and CDR2 sequences are MNHEY and SMNVEV (reference sequence). This CDR3 is 14 amino acids long. The CDR3 protein is CASSSYGSTDTQYF. CDR3 coding DNA: TGTGCCAGCAGTTCATACGGGAGCACAGATACGCAGTATTTT.

J is TRBJ1-2 and V is TRBV29-1, with D maybe TRBD1 (5 bases). V was pared by 4 bases and J by 4 bases, with 16 bases between. Germline loops: CDR1 SQVTM, CDR2 ANQGSEA. The CDR3 is 14 residues long. The chain's CDR3 is CSVVGVGQIYGYTF. The CDR3 region has the DNA TGCAGCGTTGTAGGTGTGGGGCAGATCTATGGCTACACCTTC.

The chain is built from TRBV28 and TRBJ1-1; D not resolved. Trimming removed 3 bases from V and 8 bases from J, with 13 bases in between. CDR3 length equals 13 residues. The V gene's germline CDR1 is MDHEN and CDR2 SYDVKM. CDR3 in DNA: TGTGCCAGCAGTTTCCACGAGGGCACCGAAGCTTTCTTT. It specifies CASSFHEGTEAFF.

V usage is TRBV19 and J usage is TRBJ2-5, with 10 bases lining up with TRBD2. The CDR3 is 15 amino acids. Trimming at V came to 7 bases and at J to 5 bases, leaving 10 bases not matched to a gene. Germline loops: CDR1 LNHDA, CDR2 SQIVND (reference sequence). CDR3 bases: TGTGCCAGTACCTATGCAGCGGGAGGGCGGGAGACCCAGTACTTC. Protein sequence: CASTYAAGGRETQYF.

This chain joins TRBV7-6 and TRBJ2-7; 9 bases map to TRBD1. The junction had 8 bases not matched to a gene; V was cut back by 7 bases and J by 4 bases. This CDR3 has 14 amino acids. Per the germline V gene, CDR1 is SGHVS and CDR2 is FNYEAQ. The CDR3 DNA sequence: TGTGCCAGCACCCCGGGGACAGGGATATACGAGCAGTACTTC. It is translated as CASTPGTGIYEQYF.

The chain carries TRBV6-1 and TRBJ2-7, with D hard to call. The germline V and J ends were trimmed by 5 bases and 4 bases, with 6 bases remaining between them. The CDR3 sequence is 11 residues long. The germline CDR1 and CDR2 sequences are MNHNS and SASEGT. CDR3 in amino acids: CASSSFYEQYF. As DNA, the CDR3 is TGTGCCAGCAGTTCATTTTACGAGCAGTACTTC.

The V call is TRBV27, the J call TRBJ2-1; TRBD2 is a possible D gene (6 bases). Trimming pared 3 bases from V and 12 bases from J, leaving 36 bases between. Germline loops: CDR1 MNHEY, CDR2 SMNVEV (reference sequence). This CDR3 has 20 residues. The CDR3: CASSFDGTFRLAPGGMVQFF. The CDR3 DNA sequence: TGTGCCAGCAGTTTTGATGGGACCTTTAGGCTAGCGCCGGGTGGTATGGTGCAGTTCTTC.

The chain employs TRBV25-1 and TRBJ2-5; 9 bases map to TRBD2. This CDR3 has 15 amino acids. Germline-derived CDR1 and CDR2 are MGHDK and SYGVNS. J lost 4 bases, V lost 3 bases, and 6 bases had no gene match. This CDR3 reads CASSEASGVRETQYF. CDR3 coding DNA: TGTGCCAGCAGTGAGGCTAGCGGGGTAAGAGAGACCCAGTACTTC.

The CDR3 DNA is TGTGCCAGCAGCGCGGACAGGGGCCAAGAGACCCAGTACTTC. This translates into CASSADRGQETQYF. The rearrangement links TRBV7-9 to TRBJ2-5; 9 bases fit TRBD1. Germline CDR1 SEHNR, CDR2 FQNEAQ (reference sequence). The CDR3 runs to 14 residues. Trimming removed 5 bases from V and 1 base from J; junction bases left unmatched: 2.

The chain is built from TRBV7-9 and TRBJ1-4; D is unresolved. Between the trimmed V and J ends, which lost 4 bases and 4 bases, there was a span of 16 bases. This CDR3 contains 16 residues. Germline CDR1 SEHNR, CDR2 FQNEAQ (reference sequence). The CDR3, as DNA: TGTGCCAGCAGCTCGCCGATGGGGAGTGGTAATGAAAAACTGTTTTTT. The encoded protein is CASSSPMGSGNEKLFF. The complete variable domain, with remaining parts taken from reference TRBV7-9 and TRBJ1-4, reads DTGVSQNPRHKITKRGQNVTFRCDPISEHNRLYWYRQTLGQGPEFLTYFQNEAQLEKSRLLSDRFSAERPKGSFSTLEIQRTEQGDSAMYLCASSSPMGSGNEKLFFGSGTQLSVL.

V gene TRBV27 combines with J gene TRBJ1-4; the match to TRBD1 covers 7 bases. V dropped 5 bases and J dropped 4; count of bases not matched to a gene: 4. Germline lookup yields CDR1 MNHEY and CDR2 SMNVEV (reference sequence). The CDR3 is 14 residues long. Here the CDR3 reads CASSPGQINEKLFF. CDR3 bases: TGTGCCAGCAGTCCGGGACAGATTAATGAAAAACTGTTTTTT.

V usage is TRBV7-2 and J usage is TRBJ2-1; tentative D call: TRBD1 (5 bases). The V gene lost 4 bases and the J gene lost 10 bases, with 11 bases spanning the gap. CDR3 size: 12 residues. In germline, CDR1 is SGHTA, CDR2 FQGNSA. The CDR3 spells CASSSTGYEQFF. The CDR3 bases are TGTGCCAGCAGCTCTACAGGTTACGAGCAGTTCTTC.

This chain connects TRBV28 to TRBJ2-3; D is perhaps TRBD2 (5 bases). This CDR3 contains 12 residues. V lost 4 bases and J lost 3, with 5 bases in between. CDR1 and CDR2 from the germline V gene are MDHEN and SYDVKM. In DNA form, the CDR3 reads TGTGCCAGCAGTTCGGGGACAGATACGCAGTATTTT. Protein: CASSSGTDTQYF.

The chain uses TRBV15 and TRBJ1-1; D remains ambiguous. The germline V and J ends were trimmed by 0 bases and 3 bases, with 8 bases remaining between them. The CDR3 runs to 14 residues. The germline gives CDR1 LNHNV, CDR2 YYDKDF (reference sequence). The chain's CDR3 is CATSREPEDTEAFF. As DNA, the CDR3 is TGTGCCACCAGCAGAGAGCCAGAGGACACTGAAGCTTTCTTT. Combining the CDR3 with reference TRBV15 and TRBJ1-1 gives the whole variable domain DAMVIQNPRYQVTQFGKPVTLSCSQTLNHNVMYWYQQKSSQAPKLLFHYYDKDFNNEADTPDNFQSRRPNTSFCFLDIRSPGLGDTAMYLCATSREPEDTEAFFGQGTRLTVV.

As DNA, the CDR3 is TGCGCCAGCAGCCAAGCCAGGGACAGCAACACCGGGGAGCTGTTTTTT. Translated, it gives CASSQARDSNTGELFF. The chain links TRBV4-1 to TRBJ2-2, with TRBD1 matching 7 bases. J lost 2 bases, V lost 1 base, and 4 bases had no gene match. Germline CDR1 MGHRA, CDR2 YSYEKL. There are 16 residues in the CDR3.

V usage is TRBV5-6 and J usage is TRBJ1-2; the D gene is possibly TRBD1 (5 bases). Germline CDR1 and CDR2: SGHDT and YYEEEE. Trimming stripped 0 bases from V and 8 bases from J, with 14 bases between. The CDR3 extends over 14 amino acids. In nucleotides, the CDR3 is TGTGCCAGCAGCTTGGATATAGGGGATAGCGGCTACACCTTC. Protein sequence: CASSLDIGDSGYTF.

The V gene is TRBV27, the J gene TRBJ2-1; TRBD1 matches at 7 bases. The CDR3 length is 16 residues. Germline CDR1 is MNHEY and CDR2 is SMNVEV (reference sequence). V dropped 0 bases and J dropped 5; count of bases not matched to a gene: 7. The CDR3 loop is CASSLSRGTAHNEQFF. CDR3 bases: TGTGCCAGCAGTTTATCGCGAGGGACAGCTCACAATGAGCAGTTCTTC.

The CDR3 DNA is TGTGCTAGTGGTTTGGTCACAGCAGATACGCAGTATTTT. Its protein is CASGLVTADTQYF. The rearrangement links TRBV12-5 to TRBJ2-3; D is ambiguous. V lost 0 bases and J 4 bases, leaving 5 bases between the germline ends. The V gene's germline CDR1 is LGHNT and CDR2 FRNRAP. The CDR3 contains 13 residues.

The chain recombines TRBV27 with TRBJ1-2; D possibly corresponds to TRBD1 (6 bases). CDR1 is MNHEY and CDR2 is SMNVEV in the germline V gene (reference sequence). V lost 0 bases and J lost 2, with 16 bases in between. CDR3 size: 17 residues. The DNA for the CDR3 is TGTGCCAGCAGTTTATCCCTGGCGGGGGGGGCGAACTATGGCTACACCTTC. Translated, it gives CASSLSLAGGANYGYTF.